This T cell receptor beta chain was captured by sequencing in a study of cytomegalovirus exposure and HLA in healthy donors. Findings of the study overall: Researchers reported that three CMV-associated chains were confirmed in vitro as CMV antigen-specific.

Clones were read by immunoSEQ multiplex PCR, and TCRdb kept only the in-frame ones, dropping some. The sample carries roughly 270,000 clones, approximately 88% recorded once. The CDR3 length is 15 residues. The ends lost 3 bases at V and 4 bases at J; junction bases unmatched: 7. Looked up from germline, CDR1 is MGHDK and CDR2 is SYGVNS. Of note for this clone: Its matching antigen is unknown.

This chain joins TRBV25-1 and TRBJ2-5; TRBD1 matches 8 bases. This TCR was recovered from a woman aged 18-35 years in good health and CMV-seronegative. Sequencing was done on a sample of PBMCs. Here the CDR3 reads CASSDDRGRRETQYF. DNA for the CDR3: TGTGCCAGCAGTGACGACAGGGGAAGGCGAGAGACCCAGTACTTC.